The 27 T cell receptor beta chains below come from one sample, sequenced in a study of cytomegalovirus exposure and HLA in healthy donors. Use of 60 Vbeta and 13 Jbeta primers characterized the PCR. Data came from immunoSEQ multiplex PCR; TCRdb stores just in-frame clones and leaves some out. The profile shows about 160,000 clones, approximately 70% of them singletons. Sequencing input: PBMCs. These receptors all stem from a man between 35 and 55 years old in good health and CMV-seropositive.

This clone has more than one count but fewer than ten. The chain is built from TRBV2 and TRBJ1-1, with D tentatively TRBD1 (5 bases). CDR1 SNHLY and CDR2 FYNNEI come from the germline V gene. The V gene lost 4 bases and the J gene lost 4 bases, with 10 bases spanning the gap. The CDR3 has 13 residues. CDR3 nucleotide sequence: TGTGCCAGCAGTGGGACATGGCCCACTGAAGCTTTCTTT. This sequence encodes CASSGTWPTEAFF.

The chain recombines TRBV10-2 with TRBJ2-2, with 8 bases matching TRBD2. This CDR3 spans 17 amino acids. The junction had 7 bases not matched to a gene; V was cut back by 4 bases and J by 0 bases. Germline CDR1 WSHSY, CDR2 SAAADI. The CDR3 bases are TGCGCCAGCAGTGTGTTCCTCGGGGGGGCGAACACCGGGGAGCTGTTTTTT. Protein product: CASSVFLGGANTGELFF.

This chain joins TRBV13 and TRBJ2-3, with 8 nucleotides matching TRBD2. After removal of 6 bases from V and 5 bases from J, the junction contained 10 bases not matched to a gene. This CDR3 contains 15 residues. Germline V gene data show CDR1 as PRHDT and CDR2 as FYEKMQ (reference sequence). CDR3 coding DNA: TGTGCCAGCAGACAGCTGCGCGGGGGGTTAGATACGCAGTATTTT. Its translation: CASRQLRGGLDTQYF.

The chain carries TRBV30 and TRBJ1-3; 8 bases fit TRBD1. CDR3 length: 14 amino acids. Germline CDR1 reads GTSNPN; CDR2 reads SVGIG (reference sequence). The ends lost 3 bases at V and 7 bases at J; junction bases unmatched: 8. For the CDR3, the DNA is TGTGCCTGGAGGGACAGGGCCCGAGGGAACACCATATATTTT. Translated, it gives CAWRDRARGNTIYF.

The chain carries TRBV5-8 and TRBJ1-5; D is perhaps TRBD1 (5 bases). Germline V gene lookup returns CDR1 SGHTS and CDR2 YDEGEE. The length of the CDR3 is 16 residues. The V gene lost 4 bases and the J gene lost 0 bases, with 14 bases spanning the gap. CDR3: CASSLHGGDSNQPQHF. The CDR3 nucleotides read TGTGCCAGCAGCCTACACGGAGGGGATAGCAATCAGCCCCAGCATTTT.

For this clone: The sample holds other DNA sequences that translate to the same CDR3. The chain links TRBV4-3 to TRBJ1-2; 8 nucleotides align to TRBD1. V was pared by 1 base and J by 8 bases, with 9 bases of the junction left unmatched. The germline V gene encodes CDR1 LGHNA and CDR2 YSLEER. The CDR3 has 15 residues. The CDR3 bases are TGCGCCAGCAGCCAAGCCAGACAGGGGACGAGCGGCTACACCTTC. It encodes CASSQARQGTSGYTF.

The V and J genes are TRBV18 and TRBJ2-1; 11 nucleotides match TRBD2. The V and J ends lost 3 bases and 3 bases, in that order; junction bases with no gene match: 13. Germline V gives CDR1 KGHSH, CDR2 LQKENI. The CDR3 covers 19 residues. CDR3 in amino acids: CASSPLGLAGGRIYNEQFF. The CDR3 nucleotides are TGTGCCAGCTCACCCCTGGGCTTAGCGGGGGGGCGAATCTACAATGAGCAGTTCTTC.

This rearrangement joins TRBV6-6 to TRBJ2-2; 7 bases match TRBD1. Germline V CDR1 and CDR2: MNHNY, SVGAGI (reference sequence). The CDR3 has 15 amino acids. After removal of 2 bases from V and 2 bases from J, the junction contained 2 bases not matched to a gene. CDR3 protein: CASSYGTANTGELFF. CDR3 sequence (DNA): TGTGCCAGCAGTTACGGGACAGCTAACACCGGGGAGCTGTTTTTT.

The chain uses TRBV5-6 and TRBJ2-5, with D tentatively TRBD1 (6 bases). The CDR3 contains 16 residues. Germline CDR1 is SGHDT and CDR2 is YYEEEE. V lost 1 base and J lost 1, with 14 bases in between. DNA for the CDR3: TGTGCCAGCAGCTTGTGGCAGGGGATCCTCCAAGAGACCCAGTACTTC. The encoded protein is CASSLWQGILQETQYF.

The rearrangement joins TRBV11-2 to TRBJ2-7; the D gene is possibly TRBD2 (5 bases). V was pared by 2 bases and J by 0 bases, with 8 bases between. Germline lookup yields CDR1 SGHAT and CDR2 FQNNGV. This CDR3 is 14 amino acids long. Here the CDR3 DNA reads TGTGCCAGCAGCTTACCGGGGAGCTCCTACGAGCAGTACTTC. Its protein is CASSLPGSSYEQYF.

This chain joins TRBV27 and TRBJ1-1, with D tentatively TRBD1 (6 bases). V shed 3 bases and J shed 7 bases, with 12 bases lying between them. There are 13 residues in the CDR3. CDR1 is MNHEY and CDR2 is SMNVEV in the germline V gene (reference sequence). CDR3 region: CASSLRARGEAFF. The DNA of the CDR3 is TGTGCCAGCAGTTTGAGGGCCAGGGGTGAAGCTTTCTTT.

The chain recombines TRBV5-4 with TRBJ2-2, with D uncertain. The CDR3 is 16 residues long. V lost 0 bases, J lost 0 bases, and 9 bases lay in between. Germline-derived CDR1 and CDR2 are SGHNT and YYREEE (reference sequence). CDR3 protein: CASSLGLHANTGELFF. The CDR3 DNA reads TGTGCCAGCAGCTTGGGGCTCCACGCGAACACCGGGGAGCTGTTTTTT.

The chain is built from TRBV2 and TRBJ2-1, with 9 nucleotides matching TRBD2. The CDR3 has 15 amino acids. Germline CDR1 and CDR2: SNHLY and FYNNEI. The J segment lost 3 bases and the V segment lost 6 bases, leaving 6 bases of the junction unmatched. CDR3 sequence reads: CASSPGTSFYNEQFF. CDR3 in DNA: TGTGCCAGCAGCCCTGGGACTAGCTTCTACAATGAGCAGTTCTTC.

This chain uses TRBV7-2 with TRBJ2-7; TRBD2 matches at 11 bases. This CDR3 has 16 residues. Germline loops: CDR1 SGHTA, CDR2 FQGNSA. V shed 1 base and J 0 bases; nucleotides not matched to a gene: 2. The CDR3 DNA sequence: TGTGCCAGCAGCTTAGGACTAGCGGGACTCTCCTACGAGCAGTACTTC. This gives the protein CASSLGLAGLSYEQYF.

The chain carries TRBV6-5 and TRBJ1-3; no reliable D call. CDR3 length equals 15 residues. Trimming pared 0 bases from V and 2 bases from J, leaving 8 bases between. From germline, CDR1 is MNHEY and CDR2 SVGAGI. Written as DNA, the CDR3 is TGTGCCAGCAGTTACTCCCCTGGGCCTGGAAACACCATATATTTT. As protein: CASSYSPGPGNTIYF.

This chain connects TRBV11-2 to TRBJ1-1; D might be TRBD1 (5 bases). V lost 2 bases and J 5 bases, leaving 12 bases between the germline ends. The CDR3 covers 14 residues. Germline values: CDR1 SGHAT, CDR2 FQNNGV. CDR3 amino acids: CASSLKGRATEAFF. The DNA for the CDR3 is TGTGCCAGCAGCTTAAAGGGGAGGGCTACTGAAGCTTTCTTT.

The chain combines TRBV7-2 with TRBJ2-1, with 7 bases that match TRBD2. The CDR3 runs to 14 residues. V lost 1 base and J lost 12; bases outside the gene matches: 9. CDR1 and CDR2 from the germline V gene are SGHTA and FQGNSA. CDR3 loop: CASSLGPGGEGQFF. The CDR3 coding sequence is TGTGCCAGCAGCTTAGGGCCTGGCGGGGAGGGGCAGTTCTTC.

The chain joins TRBV6-4 to TRBJ2-3; TRBD2 matches at 14 bases. The CDR3 length is 15 residues. Per the germline V gene, CDR1 is MRHNA and CDR2 is SNTAGT. J gave up 4 bases and V 6 bases, and 3 bases lay outside the gene matches. CDR3 DNA: TGTGCCAGCAGCCAGACTAGCGGGGGGGCAGATACGCAGTATTTT. Protein: CASSQTSGGADTQYF.

In this sample, this clone turned up a few times. The chain recombines TRBV20-1 with TRBJ1-1; D perhaps matches TRBD1 (5 bases). This CDR3 has 11 amino acids. CDR1 and CDR2 (germline): DFQATT, SNEGSKA (reference sequence). The ends were cut back, 7 bases at V and 4 bases at J, with 10 bases in the middle. The CDR3 is CSVQGRTEAFF. CDR3 bases: TGCAGTGTTCAGGGTCGCACTGAAGCTTTCTTT.

The chain is built from TRBV5-1 and TRBJ1-4; D unresolved. The CDR3 extends over 14 amino acids. The V end lost 0 bases, the J end lost 8 bases, and 11 bases lay between the germline ends. The germline V gene has CDR1 SGHRS and CDR2 YFSETQ. CDR3 loop: CASSLAPSGEKLFF. In DNA form, the CDR3 reads TGCGCCAGCAGCTTGGCACCCTCGGGGGAAAAACTGTTTTTT.

V usage is TRBV13 and J usage is TRBJ2-7; 9 nucleotides match TRBD1. The CDR3 has 15 amino acids. The junction had 9 bases not matched to a gene; V was cut back by 5 bases and J by 4 bases. From germline, CDR1 is PRHDT and CDR2 FYEKMQ (reference sequence). Here the CDR3 DNA reads TGTGCCAGCAGCCCAGGGGGACAGGGATTTTACGAGCAGTACTTC. This gives the protein CASSPGGQGFYEQYF.

The rearrangement links TRBV13 to TRBJ1-1; 10 bases are shared with TRBD1. CDR1 is PRHDT, CDR2 FYEKMQ, per germline (reference sequence). Trimming at V came to 3 bases and at J to 6 bases, leaving 4 bases not matched to a gene. The CDR3 consists of 14 residues. CDR3 residues: CASSLGQGSSEAFF. The CDR3 DNA follows: TGTGCCAGCAGCTTGGGACAGGGGAGCTCTGAAGCTTTCTTT. The full variable domain, with the rest looked up from reference TRBV13 and TRBJ1-1, is AAGVIQSPRHLIKEKRETATLKCYPIPRHDTVYWYQQGPGQDPQFLISFYEKMQSDKGSIPDRFSAQQFSDYHSELNMSSLELGDSALYFCASSLGQGSSEAFFGQGTRLTVV.

This clone showed up just a few times. The chain joins TRBV19 to TRBJ1-1; 8 bases are a match to TRBD1. From germline, CDR1 is LNHDA and CDR2 SQIVND (reference sequence). This CDR3 is built from 15 residues. Germline trimming cut 4 bases from V and 6 bases from J; bases unmatched to any gene: 10. CDR3 in DNA: TGTGCCAGTAGTACTAGGACAGGGCTTATTGCTGAAGCTTTCTTT. Encoded protein: CASSTRTGLIAEAFF.

This clone was recorded only once. J is TRBJ1-1 and V is TRBV4-3; no firm D call. Per germline, CDR1 LGHNA and CDR2 YSLEER. V was clipped by 5 bases and J by 10 bases, with 20 bases between them. CDR3 size: 14 residues. CDR3 sequence reads: CASSAGRVSVAAFF. The CDR3 DNA sequence: TGCGCCAGCAGCGCGGGTCGAGTATCGGTCGCAGCTTTCTTT.

The chain recombines TRBV7-9 with TRBJ1-5, with D possibly matching TRBD1 (5 bases). Trimming removed 0 bases at V and 0 bases at J, with 12 bases between. CDR1 and CDR2 from the germline V gene are SEHNR and FQNEAQ (reference sequence). This CDR3 has 17 residues. The CDR3 region is CASSLAQGSLSNQPQHF. The CDR3 DNA sequence: TGTGCCAGCAGCTTAGCCCAGGGATCACTTAGCAATCAGCCCCAGCATTTT. Complete variable domain (other parts from reference TRBV7-9 and TRBJ1-5): DTGVSQNPRHKITKRGQNVTFRCDPISEHNRLYWYRQTLGQGPEFLTYFQNEAQLEKSRLLSDRFSAERPKGSFSTLEIQRTEQGDSAMYLCASSLAQGSLSNQPQHFGDGTRLSIL.

Here the CDR3 DNA reads TGTGCCAGCAGTGAAGCCGGGGGGTATAATGAAAAACTGTTTTTT. Its translation is CASSEAGGYNEKLFF. V and J are TRBV6-1 and TRBJ1-4, with D maybe TRBD1 (5 bases). Trimming pared 0 bases from V and 4 bases from J, leaving 9 bases between. Looked up from germline, CDR1 is MNHNS and CDR2 is SASEGT. The CDR3 extends over 15 amino acids.

The rearrangement links TRBV7-2 to TRBJ2-7; 9 nucleotides match TRBD2. The J segment lost 2 bases and the V segment lost 1 base, leaving 3 bases of the junction unmatched. CDR1 is SGHTA and CDR2 is FQGNSA in the germline V gene. CDR3 length equals 15 residues. CDR3 protein: CASSLGAGGTYEQYF. CDR3 DNA sequence: TGTGCCAGCAGCTTAGGAGCGGGGGGCACCTACGAGCAGTACTTC.